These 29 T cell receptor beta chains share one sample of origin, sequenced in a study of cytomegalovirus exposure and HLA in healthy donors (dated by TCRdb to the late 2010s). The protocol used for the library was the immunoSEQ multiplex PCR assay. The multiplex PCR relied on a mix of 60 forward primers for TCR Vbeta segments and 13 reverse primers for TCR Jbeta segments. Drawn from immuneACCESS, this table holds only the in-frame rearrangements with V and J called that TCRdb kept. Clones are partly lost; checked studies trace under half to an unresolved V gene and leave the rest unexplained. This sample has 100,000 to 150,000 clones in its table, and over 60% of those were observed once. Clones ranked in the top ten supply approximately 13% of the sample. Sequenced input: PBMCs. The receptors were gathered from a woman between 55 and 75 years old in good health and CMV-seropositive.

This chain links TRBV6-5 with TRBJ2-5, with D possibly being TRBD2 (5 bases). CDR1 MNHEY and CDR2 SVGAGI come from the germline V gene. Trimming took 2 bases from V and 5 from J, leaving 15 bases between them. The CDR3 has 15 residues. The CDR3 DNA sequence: TGTGCCAGCAGTTACGGGAGACAAGCCGGGGAGACCCAGTACTTC. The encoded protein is CASSYGRQAGETQYF.

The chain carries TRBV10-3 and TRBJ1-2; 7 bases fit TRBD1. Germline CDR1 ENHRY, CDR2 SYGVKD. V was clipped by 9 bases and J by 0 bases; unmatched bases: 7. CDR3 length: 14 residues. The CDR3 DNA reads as TGTGCCATTACGGGACAGTTAGCTAACTATGGCTACACCTTC. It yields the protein CAITGQLANYGYTF.

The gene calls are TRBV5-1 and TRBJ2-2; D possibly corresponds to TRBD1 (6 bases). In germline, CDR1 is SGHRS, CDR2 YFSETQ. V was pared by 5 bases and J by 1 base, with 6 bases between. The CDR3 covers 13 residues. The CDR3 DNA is TGCGCCAGCAGAGGGGGGAACACCGGGGAGCTGTTTTTT. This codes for CASRGGNTGELFF.

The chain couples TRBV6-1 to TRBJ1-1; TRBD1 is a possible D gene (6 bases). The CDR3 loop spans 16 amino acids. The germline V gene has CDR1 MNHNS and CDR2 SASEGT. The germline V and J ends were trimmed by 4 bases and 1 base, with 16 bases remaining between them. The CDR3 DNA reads TGTGCCAGCAGTGTGGGGGCGCTGATATCGAACACTGAAGCTTTCTTT. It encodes CASSVGALISNTEAFF.

The CDR3 nucleotides read TGTGCCAGCAGCTTTCTCCGGGACAGGGTCACTGAAGCTTTCTTT. Protein product: CASSFLRDRVTEAFF. The chain has TRBV11-1 and TRBJ1-1; 9 nucleotides align to TRBD1. CDR3 length: 15 residues. After removal of 3 bases from V and 4 bases from J, the junction contained 6 bases not matched to a gene. Germline V gene lookup returns CDR1 SGHAT and CDR2 FQDESV (reference sequence).

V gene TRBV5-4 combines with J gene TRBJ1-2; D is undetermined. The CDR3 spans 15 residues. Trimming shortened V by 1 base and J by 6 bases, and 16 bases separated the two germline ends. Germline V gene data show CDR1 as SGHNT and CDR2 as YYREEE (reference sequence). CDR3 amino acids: CASSLRGEGRHGYTF. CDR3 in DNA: TGTGCCAGCAGCTTGCGTGGGGAGGGCAGGCATGGCTACACCTTC.

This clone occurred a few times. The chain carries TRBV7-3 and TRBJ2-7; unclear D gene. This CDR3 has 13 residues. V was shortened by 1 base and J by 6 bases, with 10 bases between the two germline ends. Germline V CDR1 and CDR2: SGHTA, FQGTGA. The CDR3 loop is CASSLNSFSEQYF. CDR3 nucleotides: TGTGCCAGCAGCTTAAACAGTTTTAGCGAGCAGTACTTC.

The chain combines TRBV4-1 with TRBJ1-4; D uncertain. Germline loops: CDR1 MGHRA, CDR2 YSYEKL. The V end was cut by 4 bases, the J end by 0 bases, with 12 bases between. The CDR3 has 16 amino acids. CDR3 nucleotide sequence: TGCGCCAGCAGCCTCGGACGGGGTGCAACTAATGAAAAACTGTTTTTT. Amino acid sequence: CASSLGRGATNEKLFF.

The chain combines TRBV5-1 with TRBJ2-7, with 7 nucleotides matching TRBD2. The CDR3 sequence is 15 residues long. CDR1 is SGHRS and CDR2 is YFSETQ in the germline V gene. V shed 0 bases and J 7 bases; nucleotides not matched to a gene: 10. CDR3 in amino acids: CASSLGAGAVGEQYF. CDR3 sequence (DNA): TGCGCCAGCAGCTTGGGTGCGGGAGCGGTGGGAGAGCAGTACTTC.

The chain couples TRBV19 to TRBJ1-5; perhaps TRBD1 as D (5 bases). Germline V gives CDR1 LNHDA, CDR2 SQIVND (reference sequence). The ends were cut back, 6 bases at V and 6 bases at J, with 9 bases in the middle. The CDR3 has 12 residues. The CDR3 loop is CASSPTVQPQHF. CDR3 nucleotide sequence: TGTGCCAGTAGCCCGACAGTTCAGCCCCAGCATTTT.

DNA for the CDR3: TGCGCCAGCTCTGTACGACAGGGGATGACCTACGAGCAGTACTTC. Protein product: CASSVRQGMTYEQYF. This chain connects TRBV4-1 to TRBJ2-7; 8 bases are a match to TRBD1. J lost 2 bases, V lost 8 bases, and 11 bases had no gene match. CDR1 and CDR2 from the germline V gene are MGHRA and YSYEKL. This CDR3 is built from 15 residues.

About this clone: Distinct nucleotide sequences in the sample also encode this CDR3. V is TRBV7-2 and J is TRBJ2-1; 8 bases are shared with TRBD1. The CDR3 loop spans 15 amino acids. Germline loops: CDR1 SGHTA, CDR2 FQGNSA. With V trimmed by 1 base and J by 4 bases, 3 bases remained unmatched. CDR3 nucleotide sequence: TGTGCCAGCAGCTTAGATCAGGGGGCGTACAATGAGCAGTTCTTC. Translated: CASSLDQGAYNEQFF.

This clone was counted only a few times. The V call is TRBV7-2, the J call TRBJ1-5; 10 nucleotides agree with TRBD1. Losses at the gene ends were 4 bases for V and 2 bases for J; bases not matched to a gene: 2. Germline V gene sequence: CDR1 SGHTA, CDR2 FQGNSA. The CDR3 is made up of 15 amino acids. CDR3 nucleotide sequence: TGTGCCAGCAGCTGGGGGACAGGGGGCAATCAGCCCCAGCATTTT. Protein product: CASSWGTGGNQPQHF.

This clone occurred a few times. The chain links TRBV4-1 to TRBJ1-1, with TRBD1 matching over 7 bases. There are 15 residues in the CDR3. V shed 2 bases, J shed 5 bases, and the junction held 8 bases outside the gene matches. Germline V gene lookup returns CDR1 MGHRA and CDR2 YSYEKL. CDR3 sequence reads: CASSQQTGRGTEAFF. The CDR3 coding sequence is TGCGCCAGCAGCCAACAGACAGGCAGGGGGACTGAAGCTTTCTTT.

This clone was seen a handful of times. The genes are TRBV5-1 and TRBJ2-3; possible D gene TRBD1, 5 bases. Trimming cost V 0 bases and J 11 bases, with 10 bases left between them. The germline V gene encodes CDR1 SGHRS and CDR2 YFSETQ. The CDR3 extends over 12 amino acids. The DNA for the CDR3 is TGCGCCAGCAGCTTGGATCAGGGAAGGCAGTATTTT. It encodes CASSLDQGRQYF. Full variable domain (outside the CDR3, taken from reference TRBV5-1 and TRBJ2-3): KAGVTQTPRYLIKTRGQQVTLSCSPISGHRSVSWYQQTPGQGLQFLFEYFSETQRNKGNFPGRFSGRQFSNSRSEMNVSTLELGDSALYLCASSLDQGRQYFGPGTRLTVL.

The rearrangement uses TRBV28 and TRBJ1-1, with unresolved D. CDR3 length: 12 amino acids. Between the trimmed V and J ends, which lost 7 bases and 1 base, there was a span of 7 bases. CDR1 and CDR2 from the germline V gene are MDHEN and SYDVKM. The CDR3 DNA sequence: TGTGCCAGCAAGTCGGGGAACACTGAAGCTTTCTTT. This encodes CASKSGNTEAFF.

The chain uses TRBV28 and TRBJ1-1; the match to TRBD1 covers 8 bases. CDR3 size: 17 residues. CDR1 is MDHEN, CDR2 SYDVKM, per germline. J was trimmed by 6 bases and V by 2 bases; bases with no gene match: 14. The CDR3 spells CASSLTFRGRWVAEAFF. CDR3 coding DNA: TGTGCCAGCAGTTTAACTTTCAGGGGGCGTTGGGTAGCTGAAGCTTTCTTT.

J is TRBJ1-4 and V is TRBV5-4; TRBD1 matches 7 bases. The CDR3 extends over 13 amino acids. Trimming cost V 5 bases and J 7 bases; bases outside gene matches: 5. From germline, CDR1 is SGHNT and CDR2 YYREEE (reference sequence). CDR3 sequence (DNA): TGTGCCAGCAGGCGGGACAGTGCTGAAAAACTGTTTTTT. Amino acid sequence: CASRRDSAEKLFF.

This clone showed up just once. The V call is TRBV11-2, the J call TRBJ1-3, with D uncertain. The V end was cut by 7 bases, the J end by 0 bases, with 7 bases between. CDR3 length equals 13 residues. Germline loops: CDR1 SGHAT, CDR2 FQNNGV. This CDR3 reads CASTYTSGNTIYF. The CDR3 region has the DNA TGTGCCAGCACATACACCTCTGGAAACACCATATATTTT.

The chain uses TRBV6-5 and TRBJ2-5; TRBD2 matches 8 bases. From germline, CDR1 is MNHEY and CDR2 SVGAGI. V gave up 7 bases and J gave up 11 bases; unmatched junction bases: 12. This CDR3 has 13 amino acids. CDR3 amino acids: CASTPAGAPRQYF. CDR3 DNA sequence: TGTGCCAGCACCCCAGCGGGGGCCCCACGGCAGTACTTC.

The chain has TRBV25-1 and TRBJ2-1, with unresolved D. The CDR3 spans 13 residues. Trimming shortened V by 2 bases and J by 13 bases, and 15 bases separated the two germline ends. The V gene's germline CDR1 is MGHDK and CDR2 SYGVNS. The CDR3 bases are TGTGCCAGCAGTGAACCCCTCCTTACTTTACAGTTCTTC. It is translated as CASSEPLLTLQFF.

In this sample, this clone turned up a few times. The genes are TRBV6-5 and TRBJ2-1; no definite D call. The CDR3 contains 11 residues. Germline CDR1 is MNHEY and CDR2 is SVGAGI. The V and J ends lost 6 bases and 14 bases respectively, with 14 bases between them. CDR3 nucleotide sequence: TGTGCCAGCAGCTCGGTTTCTAGTAAGTTCTTC. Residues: CASSSVSSKFF.

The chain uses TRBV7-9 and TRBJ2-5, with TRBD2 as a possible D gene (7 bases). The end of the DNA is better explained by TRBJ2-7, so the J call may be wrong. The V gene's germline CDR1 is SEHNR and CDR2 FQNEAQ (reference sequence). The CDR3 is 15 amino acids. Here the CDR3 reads CASSLFTGGFYEQYF. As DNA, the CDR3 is TGTGCCAGCAGCTTATTTACGGGGGGCTTCTACGAGCAGTACTTC.

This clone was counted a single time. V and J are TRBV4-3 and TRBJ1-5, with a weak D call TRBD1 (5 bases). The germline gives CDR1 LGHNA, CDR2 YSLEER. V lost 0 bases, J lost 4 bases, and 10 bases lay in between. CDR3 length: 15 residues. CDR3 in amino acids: CASSQDWGRNQPQHF. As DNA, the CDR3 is TGCGCCAGCAGCCAAGATTGGGGGAGGAATCAGCCCCAGCATTTT.

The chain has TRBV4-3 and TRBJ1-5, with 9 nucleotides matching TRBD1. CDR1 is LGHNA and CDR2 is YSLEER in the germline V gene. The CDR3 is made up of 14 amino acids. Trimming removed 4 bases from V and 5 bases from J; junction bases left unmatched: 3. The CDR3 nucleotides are TGCGCCAGCAGCCTGACAGGGGGAGATCAGCCCCAGCATTTT. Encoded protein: CASSLTGGDQPQHF.

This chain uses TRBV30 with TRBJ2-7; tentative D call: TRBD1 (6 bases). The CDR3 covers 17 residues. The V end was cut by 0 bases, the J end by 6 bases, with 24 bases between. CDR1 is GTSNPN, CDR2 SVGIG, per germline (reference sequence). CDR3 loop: CAWSVGKPLRDNSEQYF. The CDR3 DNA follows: TGTGCCTGGAGTGTAGGCAAGCCACTCCGGGACAACAGCGAGCAGTACTTC.

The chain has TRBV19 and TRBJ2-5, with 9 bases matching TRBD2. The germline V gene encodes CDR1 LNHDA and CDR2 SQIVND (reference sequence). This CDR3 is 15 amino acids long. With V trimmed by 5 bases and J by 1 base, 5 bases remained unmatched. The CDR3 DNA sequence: TGTGCCAGTAGTTCGCGGGGGGGGTTCCAAGAGACCCAGTACTTC. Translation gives CASSSRGGFQETQYF. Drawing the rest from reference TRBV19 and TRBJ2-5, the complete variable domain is DGGITQSPKYLFRKEGQNVTLSCEQNLNHDAMYWYRQDPGQGLRLIYYSQIVNDFQKGDIAEGYSVSREKKESFPLTVTSAQKNPTAFYLCASSSRGGFQETQYFGPGTRLLVL.

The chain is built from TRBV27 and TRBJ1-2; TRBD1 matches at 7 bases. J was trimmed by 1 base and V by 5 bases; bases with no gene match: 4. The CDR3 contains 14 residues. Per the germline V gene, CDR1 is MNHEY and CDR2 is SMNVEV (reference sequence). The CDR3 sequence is CASSKTGRNYGYTF. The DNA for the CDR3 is TGTGCCAGCAGTAAGACAGGGCGTAACTATGGCTACACCTTC.

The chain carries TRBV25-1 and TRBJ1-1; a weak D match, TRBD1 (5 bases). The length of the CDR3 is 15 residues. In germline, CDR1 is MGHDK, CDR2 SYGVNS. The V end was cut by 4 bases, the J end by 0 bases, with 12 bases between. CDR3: CASSGRGGVNTEAFF. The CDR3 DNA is TGTGCCAGCAGTGGCCGCGGAGGGGTGAACACTGAAGCTTTCTTT.